This TCR beta chain was observed in a study of cytomegalovirus exposure and HLA in healthy donors. 13 Jbeta primers and 60 Vbeta primers were used for the PCR. Method: immunoSEQ multiplex PCR; TCRdb's copy keeps in-frame clones and lacks some. This table holds about 100,000 clones, about three quarters found once. Per germline, CDR1 MDHEN and CDR2 SYDVKM. The CDR3 totals 16 residues. V shed 5 bases and J shed 1 base, with 17 bases lying between them. Regarding this clone: Antigen unknown.

General study findings and limits: In a later analysis, CMV-associated beta chains were mostly HLA-associated, it appeared. Several V segments, TRBV6-2 and TRBV6-3 among them, could not be told apart and were dropped. An analysis done earlier found most TCR beta V segments productive about 87% or about 30% of the time. Presence/absence analyses rested on an assumption that sequencing depth was roughly uniform across donors.

What was sequenced was PBMCs. This clonotype originated in a man aged 40-49 years in good health and CMV-seropositive. V is TRBV28 and J is TRBJ1-2, with D possibly matching TRBD1 (6 bases). CDR3 nucleotides: TGTGCCAGCAGTCGGGGGGCGACAGGAGGTAACTATGGCTACACCTTC. It yields the protein CASSRGATGGNYGYTF.